These 27 T cell receptor beta chains came from one sample sequenced in a study of T-cell memory formation after mild COVID-19. TCRdb used MiXCR to reprocess the 5' RACE reads, holding one entry per CDR3 protein. The sample has about 360,000 distinct CDR3 sequences, 13% to 15% seen once. What was sequenced was PBMCs or a T cell subset sorted from them (not recorded which). Receptors were obtained from a man aged 18 to 35 who had mild COVID-19 (a few samples of this study predate the infection). Cell type and time point are not known.

The rearrangement links TRBV5-1 to TRBJ2-3; the match to TRBD2 covers 11 bases. V gave up 4 bases and J gave up 4 bases; unmatched junction bases: 5. The CDR3 consists of 15 residues. Per the germline V gene, CDR1 is SGHRS and CDR2 is YFSETQ. The CDR3 sequence is CASSQFSGGADTQYF. CDR3 nucleotide sequence: TGCGCCAGCAGCCAATTTAGCGGGGGGGCAGATACGCAGTATTTT.

This chain uses TRBV19 with TRBJ2-7, with 8 positions matching TRBD1. Germline V gene lookup returns CDR1 LNHDA and CDR2 SQIVND (reference sequence). The CDR3 sequence is 14 residues long. V shed 10 bases and J 1 base; nucleotides not matched to a gene: 9. As DNA, the CDR3 is TGTGCCAATATGCAGGGGGCGAAATCCTACGAGCAGTACGTC. This encodes CANMQGAKSYEQYV.

This clonotype was counted only a few times. The rearrangement links TRBV12-5 to TRBJ1-2, with D possibly TRBD1 on 6 matching bases. Trimming took off 0 bases at V and 6 bases at J, with 20 bases between the two ends. In germline, CDR1 is LGHNT, CDR2 FRNRAP. This CDR3 spans 17 amino acids. The CDR3 nucleotides read TGTGCTAGTGGTTTGGTACTCGGACAGCCCCCCGATCATGGCTACACCTTC. It yields the protein CASGLVLGQPPDHGYTF.

The sample holds a few counts of this clonotype. The V gene is TRBV14, the J gene TRBJ2-5; D may be TRBD2 (6 bases). Per the germline V gene, CDR1 is SGHDN and CDR2 is FVKESK. CDR3 length: 18 amino acids. Trimming cost V 0 bases and J 4 bases, with 21 bases left between them. The CDR3: CASSQERKWSGAVETQYF. The CDR3, as DNA: TGTGCCAGCAGCCAAGAGAGGAAGTGGTCGGGAGCAGTAGAGACCCAGTACTTC. The variable domain in full, with the rest retrieved from reference TRBV14 and TRBJ2-5, is EAGVTQFPSHSVIEKGQTVTLRCDPISGHDNLYWYRRVMGKEIKFLLHFVKESKQDESGMPNNRFLAERTGGTYSTLKVQPAELEDSGVYFCASSQERKWSGAVETQYFGPGTRLLVL.

This clonotype turned up a few times. The CDR3 is CASSQDALSYEQYF. The CDR3 DNA is TGCGCCAGCAGCCAAGACGCCTTAAGCTACGAGCAGTACTTC. This sequence joins TRBV4-1 and TRBJ2-7; D call uncertain. The V end was cut by 0 bases, the J end by 3 bases, with 9 bases between. The CDR3 runs to 14 residues. The germline V gene encodes CDR1 MGHRA and CDR2 YSYEKL.

The table lists this clonotype with many counts. The chain couples TRBV5-1 to TRBJ1-1; the D gene is possibly TRBD1 (5 bases). This CDR3 has 13 amino acids. Deletions cut 3 bases from V and 2 bases from J, with 8 bases between. CDR1 SGHRS and CDR2 YFSETQ come from the germline V gene. The CDR3 here is CASSWTLNTEAFF. CDR3 nucleotides: TGCGCCAGCAGCTGGACACTTAACACTGAAGCTTTCTTT. The full variable domain, with the rest looked up from reference TRBV5-1 and TRBJ1-1, is KAGVTQTPRYLIKTRGQQVTLSCSPISGHRSVSWYQQTPGQGLQFLFEYFSETQRNKGNFPGRFSGRQFSNSRSEMNVSTLELGDSALYLCASSWTLNTEAFFGQGTRLTVV.

This clonotype was counted a few times. The rearrangement uses TRBV6-5 and TRBJ2-7; 9 bases fit TRBD1. This CDR3 has 13 amino acids. The V segment lost 8 bases and the J segment 2 bases; nucleotides outside the gene matches: 4. Germline lookup yields CDR1 MNHEY and CDR2 SVGAGI. Here the CDR3 DNA reads TGTGCCAGCCGACAGGGGGGAACCTACGAGCAGTACGTC. Amino acid sequence: CASRQGGTYEQYV.

This clonotype was seen a handful of times. The chain is built from TRBV20-1 and TRBJ2-1; D may correspond to TRBD1 or TRBD2 (5 bases each). The CDR3 spans 14 residues. The germline V and J ends were trimmed by 3 bases and 9 bases, with 18 bases remaining between them. The germline gives CDR1 DFQATT, CDR2 SNEGSKA (reference sequence). The CDR3 reads CSASARDRKGEQFF. The CDR3 nucleotides read TGCAGTGCTAGTGCCCGGGACCGGAAGGGTGAGCAGTTCTTC.

This chain links TRBV9 with TRBJ2-3; 7 bases align to TRBD2. The ends lost 1 base at V and 5 bases at J; junction bases unmatched: 10. The CDR3 length is 16 residues. CDR1 and CDR2 (germline): SGDLS, YYNGEE. The CDR3 nucleotides read TGTGCCAGCAGCGTACCTAAGCGGGGTGGAAAAGATACGCAGTATTTT. Residues: CASSVPKRGGKDTQYF.

V gene TRBV5-1 combines with J gene TRBJ1-5; D unresolved. The CDR3 runs to 14 residues. Germline-derived CDR1 and CDR2 are SGHRS and YFSETQ. Trimming shortened V by 0 bases and J by 6 bases, and 10 bases separated the two germline ends. The CDR3 loop is CASSLGYDAQPQHF. CDR3 DNA: TGCGCCAGCAGCTTGGGGTACGACGCTCAGCCCCAGCATTTT.

This clonotype was picked up many times. This chain joins TRBV20-1 and TRBJ2-3; 11 nucleotides line up with TRBD2. Germline loops: CDR1 DFQATT, CDR2 SNEGSKA (reference sequence). The ends lost 2 bases at V and 3 bases at J; junction bases unmatched: 4. The CDR3 totals 15 residues. CDR3 in DNA: TGCAGTGCTAGAAAGCTAGCGGGGGGTACAGATACGCAGTATTTT. Amino acid sequence: CSARKLAGGTDTQYF.

This rearrangement joins TRBV30 to TRBJ2-7, with unresolved D. Germline V lookup: CDR1 GTSNPN, CDR2 SVGIG (reference sequence). Trimming took off 0 bases at V and 3 bases at J, with 6 bases between the two ends. The CDR3 spans 12 residues. CDR3: CAWSVGRYEQYF. Here the CDR3 DNA reads TGTGCCTGGAGTGTCGGTCGCTACGAGCAGTACTTC.

This clonotype has a count of ten or more. The chain couples TRBV11-2 to TRBJ1-4; D gene unclear. Per germline, CDR1 SGHAT and CDR2 FQNNGV. Between the trimmed V and J ends, which lost 1 base and 11 bases, there was a span of 5 bases. There are 11 residues in the CDR3. The CDR3 bases are TGTGCCAGCAGCTTAGGCAGGAAACTGTTTTTT. Its protein is CASSLGRKLFF.

The table lists this clonotype with a few counts. This chain connects TRBV4-1 to TRBJ2-3; no clear D gene. V was shortened by 0 bases and J by 5 bases, with 9 bases between the two germline ends. Germline loops: CDR1 MGHRA, CDR2 YSYEKL. The CDR3 runs 14 residues. The CDR3 DNA sequence: TGCGCCAGCAGCCAAGATACCCCAGAAGATACGCAGTATTTT. Protein: CASSQDTPEDTQYF.

This clonotype was counted at least ten times. The chain joins TRBV29-1 to TRBJ2-3, with D possibly TRBD2 on 7 matching bases. V was clipped by 5 bases and J by 0 bases, with 18 bases between them. This CDR3 spans 16 amino acids. The V gene's germline CDR1 is SQVTM and CDR2 ANQGSEA. The CDR3, as DNA: TGCAGCGTTCAACCAACGGGGGGCGTCAGCACAGATACGCAGTATTTT. Translated: CSVQPTGGVSTDTQYF.

This clonotype was counted only a few times. The chain links TRBV6-5 to TRBJ2-4; D gene uncertain. V was clipped by 0 bases and J by 2 bases, with 5 bases between them. Germline-derived CDR1 and CDR2 are MNHEY and SVGAGI. The CDR3 extends over 14 amino acids. The DNA of the CDR3 is TGTGCCAGCAGTTACTCGGATACCAAAAACATTCAGTACTTC. Protein product: CASSYSDTKNIQYF.

This chain joins TRBV20-1 and TRBJ2-5, with D tentatively TRBD2 (5 bases). This CDR3 has 15 amino acids. Germline V gene sequence: CDR1 DFQATT, CDR2 SNEGSKA (reference sequence). Trimming removed 1 base from V and 1 base from J, with 13 bases in between. In DNA, the CDR3 is TGCAGTGCTAGAGCGATAGCGCTCCTCCAAGAGACCCAGTACTTC. This codes for CSARAIALLQETQYF.

The chain recombines TRBV6-1 with TRBJ1-2; D may be TRBD1 (5 bases). In germline, CDR1 is MNHNS, CDR2 SASEGT. The CDR3 sequence is 14 residues long. Trimming removed 0 bases at V and 4 bases at J, with 9 bases between. The CDR3 is CASSEAQGRYGYTF. CDR3 nucleotide sequence: TGTGCCAGCAGTGAAGCTCAGGGCCGCTATGGCTACACCTTC.

V is TRBV12-3 or TRBV12-4 and J is TRBJ1-2; 8 nucleotides line up with TRBD1. The CDR3 is made up of 13 amino acids. Unmatched junction bases numbered 5, after V lost 4 bases and J lost 7 bases. The CDR3 bases are TGTGCCAGCAGTTCCCGGGACAGGCTTGGCTACACCTTC. This codes for CASSSRDRLGYTF.

The V call is TRBV29-1, the J call TRBJ2-3; D is undetermined. V gave up 1 base and J gave up 1 base, with 6 bases separating them. This CDR3 region has 13 residues. Germline V CDR1 and CDR2: SQVTM, ANQGSEA. The CDR3 spells CSVEGYRTDTQYF. DNA for the CDR3: TGCAGCGTTGAAGGGTACCGCACAGATACGCAGTATTTT.

V is TRBV30 and J is TRBJ2-7; possible D gene TRBD1, 7 bases. V was clipped by 1 base and J by 7 bases, with 17 bases between them. Germline-derived CDR1 and CDR2 are GTSNPN and SVGIG (reference sequence). The length of the CDR3 is 14 residues. CDR3 sequence: CAWSASGGRREQYF. The CDR3 DNA reads as TGTGCCTGGAGTGCATCAGGGGGGCGGCGGGAGCAGTACTTC.

This chain uses TRBV20-1 with TRBJ2-2; 8 bases line up with TRBD2. The germline CDR1 and CDR2 sequences are DFQATT and SNEGSKA (reference sequence). J was trimmed by 6 bases and V by 6 bases; bases with no gene match: 6. There are 13 residues in the CDR3. CDR3 coding DNA: TGCAGTGCCCGGACTAGCAAAGCCGGGGAGCTGTTTTTT. This encodes CSARTSKAGELFF.

This clonotype appeared a few times. The rearrangement links TRBV15 to TRBJ1-1; weak D call: TRBD1 (6 bases). The germline V and J ends were trimmed by 0 bases and 5 bases, with 10 bases remaining between them. Germline V gene lookup returns CDR1 LNHNV and CDR2 YYDKDF (reference sequence). This CDR3 has 14 residues. As DNA, the CDR3 is TGTGCCACCAGCAGAGATCGGGGGGCAACTGAAGCTTTCTTT. It encodes CATSRDRGATEAFF.

The chain is built from TRBV13 and TRBJ2-7; possibly TRBD1 for D (6 bases). The CDR3 length is 15 residues. V was pared by 4 bases and J by 6 bases, with 19 bases between. Germline CDR1 reads PRHDT; CDR2 reads FYEKMQ (reference sequence). CDR3 DNA sequence: TGTGCCAGCAGCTCCGACACGCAGACAGGTAGCGAGCAGTACTTC. This gives the protein CASSSDTQTGSEQYF.

This chain connects TRBV27 to TRBJ2-3; 8 nucleotides match TRBD1. The V gene's germline CDR1 is MNHEY and CDR2 SMNVEV (reference sequence). V lost 8 bases and J lost 5; bases outside the gene matches: 6. The CDR3 is 13 residues long. The CDR3 loop is CASRTGFGDTQYF. In DNA form, the CDR3 reads TGTGCCAGCCGGACAGGGTTTGGAGATACGCAGTATTTT.

The genes are TRBV7-9 and TRBJ1-2; D call uncertain. Trimming removed 3 bases at V and 5 bases at J, with 13 bases between. Germline V lookup: CDR1 SEHNR, CDR2 FQNEAQ (reference sequence). The CDR3 extends over 14 amino acids. Here the CDR3 reads CASSFGEPGYGYTF. The CDR3 DNA follows: TGTGCCAGCAGCTTCGGGGAGCCCGGGTATGGCTACACCTTC.

This chain joins TRBV7-2 and TRBJ1-6; D ambiguous. V was trimmed by 4 bases and J by 10 bases, leaving 11 bases between them. This CDR3 comprises 13 residues. CDR1 is SGHTA and CDR2 is FQGNSA in the germline V gene. The DNA for the CDR3 is TGTGCCAGCAGCTCCCAGGCTTCATCACCCCTCCACTTT. This codes for CASSSQASSPLHF.